Listed below are T cell receptor beta chains from one sample, sequenced in a study of metastatic and nonmetastatic thyroid tumors. With MiXCR, TCRdb called clones anew from the PCR reads. This repertoire shows just over 70,000 clones, 18% found once; its top ten account for more than 10%. The sequencing input was blood. These receptors all come from a female donor with papillary thyroid cancer or a benign thyroid nodule (not recorded which). Some clones in this sample may be carry-over from other donors' samples. CDR3s include the opening cysteine and the closing phenylalanine or tryptophan. The D gene is left open where the match is weak. Clone sizes are given selectively: once, few, many, or a class where the clone is expanded.

D	V	size	J	CDR3	DNA
NA	TRBV5-1	NA	TRBJ1-4	CASSLADRQLLFF	TGCGCCAGCAGCTTGGCCGACCGGCAGCTCCTGTTTTTT
TRBD1	TRBV20-1	many	TRBJ1-2	CSGSRNRGSYGYTF	TGCAGTGGCAGTCGTAACAGGGGCAGCTATGGCTACACCTTC
NA	TRBV3-1	many	TRBJ2-3	CASSQEVGGTDTQYF	TGTGCCAGCAGCCAAGAGGTGGGAGGTACAGATACGCAGTATTTT
TRBD2	TRBV19	few	TRBJ2-7	CASSPRTSGRYEQYF	TGTGCCAGTAGTCCCCGGACTAGCGGGAGGTACGAGCAGTACTTC
TRBD1	TRBV28	few	TRBJ1-2	CASSSSRDRATGYTF	TGTGCCAGCAGTTCTTCCCGGGACAGGGCGACTGGCTACACCTTC
TRBD2	TRBV10-3	few	TRBJ2-1	CAISAGLQSSEQFF	TGTGCCATCAGTGCGGGACTACAGTCAAGCGAGCAGTTCTTC
TRBD1	TRBV19	NA	TRBJ2-2	CASIWTGARHTNTGELFF	TGTGCCAGTATCTGGACAGGGGCCAGACATACGAACACCGGGGAGCTGTTTTTT
TRBD1	TRBV28	NA	TRBJ1-6	CASSIGGAGESPLHF	TGTGCCAGCAGTATAGGGGGCGCGGGGGAGTCACCCCTCCACTTT
TRBD2	TRBV2	few	TRBJ2-7	CASIGGLVSQYEQYF	TGTGCCAGCATTGGGGGACTAGTGTCCCAGTACGAGCAGTACTTC
TRBD1	TRBV12-5	many	TRBJ2-2	CASGPDRGGTGELFF	TGTGCTAGTGGTCCGGACAGGGGAGGCACCGGGGAGCTGTTTTTT
NA	TRBV5-1	many	TRBJ2-7	CASSLVTPYEQYF	TGCGCCAGCAGCTTGGTTACGCCCTACGAGCAGTACTTC
NA	TRBV30	many	TRBJ2-4	CAWEQGNIQYF	TGTGCCTGGGAGCAGGGAAACATTCAGTACTTC
TRBD1	TRBV11-2	NA	TRBJ2-1	CASSLDRGPHNEQFF	TGTGCCAGCAGCTTGGACAGGGGGCCCCACAATGAGCAGTTCTTC
NA	TRBV29-1	many	TRBJ1-1	CSVEVATEAFF	TGCAGCGTTGAAGTGGCGACTGAAGCTTTCTTT
TRBD1	TRBV5-1	NA	TRBJ1-5	CASSSTGVGNQPQHF	TGCGCCAGCAGCTCGACAGGGGTAGGCAATCAGCCCCAGCATTTT
NA	TRBV27	NA	TRBJ1-1	CASSINPLGSLNTEAFF	TGTGCCAGCAGTATAAACCCATTGGGCAGCTTGAACACTGAAGCTTTCTTT
TRBD2	TRBV12-3/TRBV12-4	many	TRBJ2-1	CASSADSGSSYNEQFF	TGTGCCAGCAGCGCCGACAGCGGGAGCTCCTACAATGAGCAGTTCTTC
NA	TRBV5-6	many	TRBJ2-5	CASSLRLMGGETQYF	TGTGCCAGCAGCTTGAGGTTGATGGGGGGAGAGACCCAGTACTTC
TRBD1	TRBV7-2	many	TRBJ2-1	CASSVRQGKVEQFF	TGTGCCAGCAGCGTTCGACAGGGAAAGGTTGAGCAGTTCTTC
NA	TRBV7-2	few	TRBJ2-7	CASSFAFEQYF	TGTGCCAGCAGCTTCGCCTTTGAGCAGTACTTC
NA	TRBV11-1	NA	TRBJ2-2	CASSTRWGNTGELFF	TGTGCCAGCAGTACAAGGTGGGGGAACACCGGGGAGCTGTTTTTT
NA	TRBV5-8	many	TRBJ1-6	CASSREQGWNSPLHF	TGTGCCAGCAGCCGGGAGCAGGGTTGGAATTCACCCCTCCACTTT
TRBD2	TRBV9	few	TRBJ2-2	CASSVPAGGPVTGELFF	TGTGCCAGCAGCGTTCCAGCGGGAGGGCCGGTCACCGGGGAGCTGTTTTTT
NA	TRBV2	many	TRBJ1-5	CASRKEQGEGNQPQHF	TGTGCCAGCAGGAAAGAACAGGGAGAAGGGAATCAGCCCCAGCATTTT
TRBD1	TRBV20-1	NA	TRBJ2-5	CSASYRQGAGETQYF	TGCAGTGCTTCTTATAGGCAGGGGGCGGGAGAGACCCAGTACTTC
NA	TRBV6-1	many	TRBJ1-5	CASSEALSNQPQHF	TGTGCCAGCAGTGAAGCGCTGAGCAATCAGCCCCAGCATTTT
TRBD1	TRBV27	many	TRBJ2-7	CASSPGQDYSYEQYF	TGTGCCAGCAGCCCCGGACAGGATTACTCCTACGAGCAGTACTTC
NA	TRBV18	many	TRBJ1-2	CASSSGKGQANYGYTF	TGTGCCAGCTCATCGGGGAAGGGCCAAGCTAACTATGGCTACACCTTC
TRBD1	TRBV6-5	many	TRBJ1-1	CASSYWAGGGNTEAFF	TGTGCCAGCAGTTACTGGGCAGGGGGCGGCAACACTGAAGCTTTCTTT
TRBD1	TRBV10-3	NA	TRBJ1-2	CAIILQGEYGYTF	TGTGCCATCATCCTACAGGGGGAGTATGGCTACACCTTC
TRBD1	TRBV3-1	many	TRBJ2-5	CASSQDPTGGETQYF	TGTGCCAGCAGCCAAGATCCGACAGGGGGAGAGACCCAGTACTTC
TRBD1	TRBV12-3/TRBV12-4	few	TRBJ2-1	CASSFRGRNEQFF	TGTGCCAGCAGTTTCAGGGGGCGAAATGAGCAGTTCTTC
NA	TRBV7-9	NA	TRBJ1-4	CASSFTDRGHGEKLFF	TGTGCCAGCAGCTTCACCGACAGAGGGCATGGGGAAAAACTGTTTTTT
NA	TRBV3-1	many	TRBJ2-3	CASSQGPDTQYF	TGTGCCAGCAGCCAAGGGCCAGATACGCAGTATTTT
TRBD2	TRBV3-1	many	TRBJ2-5	CASSPLPGGGETQYF	TGTGCCAGCAGCCCTCTCCCGGGGGGGGGGGAGACCCAGTACTTC
TRBD2	TRBV20-1	many	TRBJ2-7	CSARDLSGTSGRFSSYEQYF	TGCAGTGCTAGAGATCTTTCGGGGACTAGCGGGAGGTTTAGCTCCTACGAGCAGTACTTC
NA	TRBV27	NA	TRBJ2-7	CASSSGPVLYEQYF	TGTGCCAGCAGTTCTGGGCCGGTCTTGTACGAGCAGTACTTC
NA	TRBV2	many	TRBJ1-6	CASTRNSPLHF	TGTGCCAGCACCCGAAATTCACCCCTCCACTTT
NA	TRBV7-9	NA	TRBJ2-7	CAAGGSYEQYF	TGTGCAGCGGGCGGGTCCTACGAGCAGTACTTC
NA	TRBV6-2/TRBV6-3	many	TRBJ2-6	CASSYSIWERGYSGANVLTF	TGTGCCAGCAGTTACTCGATTTGGGAGAGGGGTTACTCTGGGGCCAACGTCCTGACTTTC
NA	TRBV6-1	many	TRBJ2-7	CASKPGFGLSYEQYF	TGTGCCAGCAAACCCGGGTTTGGATTATCCTACGAGCAGTACTTC
NA	TRBV3-1	NA	TRBJ1-1	CASSHEQGITEAFF	TGTGCCAGCAGCCATGAACAGGGAATCACTGAAGCTTTCTTT
NA	TRBV6-6	many	TRBJ1-3	CASSYSVGQGGNTIYF	TGTGCCAGCAGTTACTCGGTTGGTCAGGGAGGAAACACCATATATTTT
NA	TRBV15	many	TRBJ2-7	CATSRVGAFGEQYF	TGTGCCACCAGCAGAGTAGGGGCTTTCGGAGAGCAGTACTTC
TRBD1	TRBV7-8	many	TRBJ2-7	CASSLSDRVGEQYF	TGTGCCAGCAGCTTATCCGACAGGGTGGGCGAGCAGTACTTC
NA	TRBV7-3	many	TRBJ2-5	CASSLSGISVETQYF	TGTGCCAGCAGCTTAAGTGGGATTAGTGTGGAGACCCAGTACTTC
NA	TRBV3-1	many	TRBJ2-7	CASSQVPTGLPEQYF	TGTGCCAGCAGCCAAGTCCCGACGGGCCTACCCGAGCAGTACTTC
NA	TRBV19	NA	TRBJ2-3	CASTRDGTDTQYF	TGTGCCAGTACACGGGACGGAACAGATACGCAGTATTTT
NA	TRBV12-3/TRBV12-4	few	TRBJ1-5	CASSFSLNSNQPQHF	TGTGCCAGCAGTTTTAGCCTGAATAGCAATCAGCCCCAGCATTTT
TRBD2	TRBV7-6	many	TRBJ2-5	CASSFQGLQETQYF	TGTGCCAGCAGCTTTCAGGGACTACAAGAGACCCAGTACTTC